Listed below are T cell receptor beta chains from one sample, sequenced in a study of breast tumors, draining lymph nodes, adjacent tissues. Using its own MiXCR run on the multiplex PCR reads, TCRdb lists one record per CDR3 protein. The sample lists some 170,000 distinct CDR3 sequences, 30% to 40% occurring once. Sequencing was done on a sample of axillary lymph node tissue. These receptors were collected from a female donor with breast cancer. Some clones in this sample may be carry-over from other donors' samples. Each CDR3 is given with its conserved first and last residue.

TRBV5-1	TRBJ2-7	CASSSSFPVEQYF
TRBV5-6	TRBJ1-2	CASSYTGGDGYTF
TRBV5-8	TRBJ2-6	CASRPQDRGNSGANVLTF
TRBV20-1	TRBJ2-2	CSADSKGTGELFF
TRBV6-1	TRBJ2-1	CASTTDRGRSPYNEQFF
TRBV19	TRBJ1-6	CASSIGGNSPLHF
TRBV5-1	TRBJ2-3	CASSPDSGTDTQYF
TRBV7-9	TRBJ2-1	CASSKPTSSDEQFF
TRBV6-6	TRBJ1-2	CASSYSSGTGDRGYTF
TRBV7-8	TRBJ1-5	CASSSTAGDQPQHF
TRBV6-2/TRBV6-3	TRBJ1-5	CASSSGQTSNQPQHF
TRBV28	TRBJ2-7	CASGPIGQYF
TRBV5-5	TRBJ2-4	CASSPRVAKNIQYF
TRBV9	TRBJ2-3	CASGARVAGSTDTQYF
TRBV6-1	TRBJ1-6	CASSEVQVPLHF
TRBV12-3/TRBV12-4	TRBJ2-5	CASTLGGVQETQYF
TRBV5-4	TRBJ2-5	CASSSDRVGRKETQYF
TRBV7-9	TRBJ2-2	CASSLERARTGELLF
TRBV7-2	TRBJ2-7	CASSRGSLQGVVGYEQYF
TRBV28	TRBJ2-1	CASSRQVGYGRRNEQFF
TRBV5-1	TRBJ1-4	CASSLVGGEKLFF
TRBV6-5	TRBJ2-3	CASSYLGLAGPDTQYF
TRBV10-3	TRBJ1-4	CAISERESNEKLFF
TRBV6-2/TRBV6-3	TRBJ2-5	CASRAGGRGTQYF
TRBV7-9	TRBJ2-1	CASTSGRAYEQFF
TRBV9	TRBJ2-7	CASSVGLGLAGTYEQYF
TRBV12-3/TRBV12-4	TRBJ2-6	CASTSGVGGANVLTF
TRBV7-9	TRBJ1-1	CASSAPSGRNTEAFF
TRBV9	TRBJ2-3	CASSVAGRGADTQYF
TRBV20-1	TRBJ2-2	CSATGGAGELFF
TRBV6-5	TRBJ2-1	CASSYSPSGGAHEQFF